This record covers a single T cell receptor (beta chain). Germline is not matched at one junction end, which may reflect a read error. The source of the sample is a study of CD8 T cells in Susac syndrome. The patients serving as multiple sclerosis controls were treatment-naive. They had stable or active relapsing-remitting disease and fulfilled revised McDonald criteria. CDR1 is MGHRA and CDR2 is YSYEKL in the germline V gene. This CDR3 region has 14 residues. Reverse transcription of roughly 0.5 to 1 ug RNA was performed with random hexamers. The authors amplified TCR beta CDR3 across 54 Vbeta and 13 Jbeta using immunoSEQ multiplex PCR. TCRdb re-called the immunoSEQ multiplex PCR reads through MiXCR, storing one row per CDR3 protein. The sample has about 150,000 distinct CDR3 sequences; about 94% are singletons.

The material sequenced was CD8+ T cells from PBMCs. This TCR was recovered from a human donor with multiple sclerosis. The chain combines TRBV4-1 with TRBJ2-7; D unclear. CDR3 DNA: TGCGCCAGCAGCCAATCCGGGTCCTCGAGCCCTGGGGACTTC. This translates into CASSQSGSSSPGDF.